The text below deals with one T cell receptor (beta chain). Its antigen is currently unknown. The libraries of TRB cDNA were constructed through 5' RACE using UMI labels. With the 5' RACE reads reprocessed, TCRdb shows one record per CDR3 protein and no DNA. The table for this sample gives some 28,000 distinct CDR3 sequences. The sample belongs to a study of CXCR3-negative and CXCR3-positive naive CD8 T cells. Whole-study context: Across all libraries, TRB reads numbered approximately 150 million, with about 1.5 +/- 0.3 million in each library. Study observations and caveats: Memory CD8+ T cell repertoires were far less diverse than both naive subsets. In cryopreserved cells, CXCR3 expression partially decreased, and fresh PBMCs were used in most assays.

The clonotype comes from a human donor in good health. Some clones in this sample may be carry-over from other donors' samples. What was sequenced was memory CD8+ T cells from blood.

CDR3 in amino acids: CALVGQNYGYTF. The chain combines TRBV6-2 or TRBV6-3 with TRBJ1-2; the D call of TRBD1 rests on TCRdb alone, since no DNA is present to check it. The CDR3 length is 12 residues. Germline CDR1 reads MNHEY; CDR2 reads SVGEGT.